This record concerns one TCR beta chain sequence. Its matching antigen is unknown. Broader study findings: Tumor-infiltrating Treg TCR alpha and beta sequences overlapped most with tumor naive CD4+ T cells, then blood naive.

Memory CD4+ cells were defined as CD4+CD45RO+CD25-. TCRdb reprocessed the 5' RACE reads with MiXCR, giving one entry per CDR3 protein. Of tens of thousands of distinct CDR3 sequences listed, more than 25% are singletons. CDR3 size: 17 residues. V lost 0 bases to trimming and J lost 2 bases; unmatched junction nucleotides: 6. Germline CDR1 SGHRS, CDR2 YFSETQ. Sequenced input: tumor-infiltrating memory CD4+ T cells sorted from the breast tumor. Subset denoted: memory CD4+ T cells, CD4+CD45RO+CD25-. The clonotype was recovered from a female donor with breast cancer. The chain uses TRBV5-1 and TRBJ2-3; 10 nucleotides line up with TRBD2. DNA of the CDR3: TGCGCCAGCAGCTTGGCGGGAACTAGCGGGAACACAGATACGCAGTATTTT. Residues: CASSLAGTSGNTDTQYF.